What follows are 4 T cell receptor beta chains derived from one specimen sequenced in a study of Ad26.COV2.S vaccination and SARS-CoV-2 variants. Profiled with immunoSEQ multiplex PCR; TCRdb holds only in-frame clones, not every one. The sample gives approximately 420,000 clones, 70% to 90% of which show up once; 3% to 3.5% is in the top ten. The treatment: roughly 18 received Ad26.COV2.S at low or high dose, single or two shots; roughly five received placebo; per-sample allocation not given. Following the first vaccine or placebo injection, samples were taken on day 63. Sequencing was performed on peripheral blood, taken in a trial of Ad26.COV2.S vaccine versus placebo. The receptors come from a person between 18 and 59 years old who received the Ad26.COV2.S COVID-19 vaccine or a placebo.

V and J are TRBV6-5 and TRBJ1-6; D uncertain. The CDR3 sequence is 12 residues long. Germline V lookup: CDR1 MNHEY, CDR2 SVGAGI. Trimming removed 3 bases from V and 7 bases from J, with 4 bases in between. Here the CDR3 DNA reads TGTGCCAGCAGTTATGGGAATTCACCCCTCCACTTT. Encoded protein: CASSYGNSPLHF.

CDR3 sequence (DNA): TGTGCCAGCAGCTCTTCAGGGGCTACTAGCACAGATACGCAGTATTTT. This encodes CASSSSGATSTDTQYF. This chain joins TRBV5-4 and TRBJ2-3; TRBD1 might be the D (6 bases). CDR3 size: 16 residues. Germline loops: CDR1 SGHNT, CDR2 YYREEE (reference sequence). The V end lost 3 bases, the J end lost 0 bases, and 14 bases lay between the germline ends. Complete variable domain (other parts from reference TRBV5-4 and TRBJ2-3): ETGVTQSPTHLIKTRGQQVTLRCSSQSGHNTVSWYQQALGQGPQFIFQYYREEENGRGNFPPRFSGLQFPNYSSELNVNALELDDSALYLCASSSSGATSTDTQYFGPGTRLTVL.

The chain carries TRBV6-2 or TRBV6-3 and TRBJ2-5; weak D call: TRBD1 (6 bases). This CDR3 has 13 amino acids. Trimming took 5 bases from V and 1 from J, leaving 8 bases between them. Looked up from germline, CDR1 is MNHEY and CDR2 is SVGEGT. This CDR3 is CASSRQVQETQYF. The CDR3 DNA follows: TGTGCCAGCAGTCGACAGGTCCAAGAGACCCAGTACTTC.

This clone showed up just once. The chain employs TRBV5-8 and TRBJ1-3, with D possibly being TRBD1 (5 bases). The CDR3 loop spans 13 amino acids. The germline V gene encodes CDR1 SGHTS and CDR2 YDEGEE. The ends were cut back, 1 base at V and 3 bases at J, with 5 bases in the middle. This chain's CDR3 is CASSLTGGNTIYF. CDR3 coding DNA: TGTGCCAGCAGCTTGACAGGTGGAAACACCATATATTTT.